The source of this T cell receptor (beta chain) is a study of T cells in localized non-small cell lung cancer. Study-wide results and caveats: Higher adjacent-lung clonality was associated with shorter survival. Uninvolved adjacent lung showed the highest T cell clonality, exceeding tumor.

This clone came up once. Antigen unknown. Germline lookup yields CDR1 MDHEN and CDR2 SYDVKM. The CDR3 consists of 17 residues. Trimming removed 3 bases at V and 0 bases at J, with 15 bases between. The table came from immunoSEQ multiplex PCR; TCRdb's copy has only in-frame clones and leaves some out. The sample consists of about 19,000 clones, 83% of them appearing once. This receptor was taken from a man aged 40-75 years with stage I lung adenocarcinoma. Sequencing used peripheral blood, obtained before any cancer treatment. This sequence joins TRBV28 and TRBJ1-5; D uncertain. CDR3 loop: CASSFLLTSLSNQPQHF. Written as DNA, the CDR3 is TGTGCCAGCAGTTTTCTCCTGACAAGCCTTAGCAATCAGCCCCAGCATTTT.